One and the same sample provided the 30 T cell receptor beta chains below, sequenced in a study of beta chain features in type 1 diabetes. The whole isolated RNA underwent reverse transcription, so sequencing captured expressed TCRB transcripts. Sequencing used immunoSEQ multiplex PCR; TCRdb keeps in-frame clones, though not all of them. The sample consists of under 200,000 clones, 8.1% of them appearing once. Material: central memory CD4+ T cells from blood. These receptors were obtained from a man between 18 and 29 years old in good health.

Only a few counts were recorded for this clone. This rearrangement joins TRBV28 to TRBJ2-5, with D unclear. This CDR3 has 12 amino acids. CDR1 and CDR2 from the germline V gene are MDHEN and SYDVKM. The germline V and J ends were trimmed by 3 bases and 5 bases, with 7 bases remaining between them. In DNA, the CDR3 is TGTGCCAGCAGTTTTAGTTTTGAGACCCAGTACTTC. It yields the protein CASSFSFETQYF.

The chain joins TRBV30 to TRBJ2-7; 7 positions agree with TRBD2. This CDR3 region has 14 residues. J lost 3 bases, V lost 6 bases, and 11 bases had no gene match. From germline, CDR1 is GTSNPN and CDR2 SVGIG (reference sequence). Here the CDR3 reads CACMFGLAVYEQYF. As DNA, the CDR3 is TGTGCCTGCATGTTTGGGCTAGCGGTCTACGAGCAGTACTTC.

The chain recombines TRBV7-2 with TRBJ1-2; 8 positions agree with TRBD1. Per the germline V gene, CDR1 is SGHTA and CDR2 is FQGNSA. V was clipped by 6 bases and J by 2 bases; unmatched bases: 5. The CDR3 sequence is 14 residues long. The CDR3 reads CASRTGGRNYGYTF. In DNA, the CDR3 is TGTGCCAGCAGAACAGGGGGGCGGAACTATGGCTACACCTTC.

The table lists this clone with a few counts. The rearrangement links TRBV6-5 to TRBJ2-7, with a tentative D call TRBD1 (5 bases). V was cut by 0 bases and J by 5 bases, with 14 bases left in between. From germline, CDR1 is MNHEY and CDR2 SVGAGI. This CDR3 region has 15 residues. The DNA for the CDR3 is TGTGCCAGCAGTTACTCGATGCAGGGTTGGGACGAGCAGTACTTC. Its translation: CASSYSMQGWDEQYF.

This clone was detected a few times. The chain couples TRBV9 to TRBJ2-1, with D possibly being TRBD2 (6 bases). CDR3 length: 14 residues. Trimming took 0 bases from V and 5 from J, leaving 9 bases between them. Germline assignment: CDR1 SGDLS and CDR2 YYNGEE. CDR3: CASSVGTTHNEQFF. Here the CDR3 DNA reads TGTGCCAGCAGCGTAGGGACTACTCACAATGAGCAGTTCTTC. Filled out from reference TRBV9 and TRBJ2-1, the complete variable domain reads DSGVTQTPKHLITATGQRVTLRCSPRSGDLSVYWYQQSLDQGLQFLIQYYNGEERAKGNILERFSAQQFPDLHSELNLSSLELGDSALYFCASSVGTTHNEQFFGPGTRLTVL.

This clone was picked up a small number of times. J is TRBJ2-5 and V is TRBV7-2; no reliable D call. The CDR3 covers 16 residues. Germline-derived CDR1 and CDR2 are SGHTA and FQGNSA. V was trimmed by 2 bases and J by 2 bases, leaving 15 bases between them. As DNA, the CDR3 is TGTGCCAGCAGCTTATTTGGTTCCCACAGACAAGAGACCCAGTACTTC. Translation: CASSLFGSHRQETQYF.

This clone has at least ten counts. CDR3 DNA sequence: TGTGCCAGCACCCGGACAGGGGCCTTCTCCTACAATGAGCAGTTCTTC. This gives the protein CASTRTGAFSYNEQFF. The chain uses TRBV9 and TRBJ2-1; 9 bases are shared with TRBD1. This CDR3 region has 16 residues. V was clipped by 6 bases and J by 0 bases; unmatched bases: 7. Germline V lookup: CDR1 SGDLS, CDR2 YYNGEE.

The V gene is TRBV6-5, the J gene TRBJ2-7, with D maybe TRBD1 (6 bases). Between the trimmed V and J ends, which lost 0 bases and 3 bases, there was a span of 12 bases. The CDR3 runs to 15 residues. Germline V lookup: CDR1 MNHEY, CDR2 SVGAGI. This chain's CDR3 is CASSYSGASNYEQYF. The CDR3 DNA reads as TGTGCCAGCAGTTACTCGGGGGCCTCCAACTACGAGCAGTACTTC.

This chain joins TRBV4-2 and TRBJ2-3, with a weak D call TRBD2 (6 bases). Germline V lookup: CDR1 LGHNA, CDR2 YNFKEQ. Trimming cost V 0 bases and J 6 bases, with 16 bases left between them. This CDR3 has 16 residues. CDR3: CASSQEGKTDYDTQYF. CDR3 DNA: TGTGCCAGCAGCCAAGAGGGGAAGACGGACTACGATACGCAGTATTTT.

This clone was seen a few times. The chain uses TRBV4-3 and TRBJ2-7; D unresolved. V shed 1 base and J shed 0 bases, with 4 bases lying between them. Germline V CDR1 and CDR2: LGHNA, YSLEER. CDR3 length: 13 residues. CDR3 DNA: TGCGCCAGCAGCCAAGCGGTCTCCTACGAGCAGTACTTC. Protein sequence: CASSQAVSYEQYF.

This clone was observed a handful of times. This sample also contains other DNA sequences that code for the same CDR3. The chain carries TRBV29-1 and TRBJ1-2, with TRBD1 identical over 7 bases. Germline lookup yields CDR1 SQVTM and CDR2 ANQGSEA. J gave up 2 bases and V 6 bases, and 3 bases lay outside the gene matches. The CDR3 covers 12 residues. The CDR3 is CSVGTANYGYTF. DNA for the CDR3: TGCAGCGTGGGGACAGCGAACTATGGCTACACCTTC. Combining the CDR3 with reference TRBV29-1 and TRBJ1-2 gives the whole variable domain SAVISQKPSRDICQRGTSLTIQCQVDSQVTMMFWYRQQPGQSLTLIATANQGSEATYESGFVIDKFPISRPNLTFSTLTVSNMSPEDSSIYLCSVGTANYGYTFGSGTRLTVV.

The V and J genes are TRBV11-2 and TRBJ2-5, with D perhaps TRBD1 (6 bases). CDR3 size: 13 residues. The V gene's germline CDR1 is SGHAT and CDR2 FQNNGV. Deletions cut 5 bases from V and 0 bases from J, with 7 bases between. The CDR3 protein is CASSRDNQETQYF. The CDR3 DNA reads TGTGCCAGCAGCCGGGACAACCAAGAGACCCAGTACTTC.

This clone has just a few counts. The chain has TRBV7-2 and TRBJ1-1; a weak D match, TRBD1 (6 bases). The length of the CDR3 is 14 residues. V was shortened by 2 bases and J by 4 bases, with 11 bases between the two germline ends. Germline assignment: CDR1 SGHTA and CDR2 FQGNSA. The CDR3 sequence: CASSLQGLTTEAFF. The CDR3 DNA reads TGTGCCAGCAGCTTACAGGGGCTTACCACTGAAGCTTTCTTT.

This clone was counted between two and nine times. J is TRBJ2-1 and V is TRBV7-2; 11 nucleotides agree with TRBD2. Losses at the gene ends were 1 base for V and 1 base for J; bases not matched to a gene: 9. This CDR3 region has 19 residues. Germline values: CDR1 SGHTA, CDR2 FQGNSA. CDR3 DNA sequence: TGTGCCAGCAGCTTAGTCGTTAGCGGGGGGGCCGGATCCTACAATGAGCAGTTCTTC. Translating gives CASSLVVSGGAGSYNEQFF.

This clone appeared many times. The V and J genes are TRBV5-4 and TRBJ2-5; D is uncertain. V lost 4 bases to trimming and J lost 7 bases, with 14 bases between them. The CDR3 runs to 13 residues. Germline CDR1 and CDR2: SGHNT and YYREEE (reference sequence). CDR3 sequence (DNA): TGTGCCAGCAGCACGGGTGATTTTGCGACCCAGTACTTC. It codes for CASSTGDFATQYF.

This clone was picked up a small number of times. This chain connects TRBV28 to TRBJ1-4, with D possibly TRBD1 on 5 matching bases. This CDR3 contains 13 residues. The germline CDR1 and CDR2 sequences are MDHEN and SYDVKM. Trimming pared 2 bases from V and 8 bases from J, leaving 9 bases between. Here the CDR3 DNA reads TGTGCCAGCAGTTTAGGGGGGAAAGAAAAACTGTTTTTT. Translated: CASSLGGKEKLFF.

The chain has TRBV29-1 and TRBJ2-1; D gene unclear. The CDR3 sequence is 13 residues long. Trimming stripped 4 bases from V and 4 bases from J, with 11 bases between. Germline V gives CDR1 SQVTM, CDR2 ANQGSEA. The CDR3 spells CSVGNGAYNEQFF. The CDR3 DNA is TGCAGCGTTGGAAATGGAGCGTACAATGAGCAGTTCTTC.

This clone showed up many times. V and J are TRBV7-9 and TRBJ1-1, with a weak D call TRBD1 (6 bases). Germline values: CDR1 SEHNR, CDR2 FQNEAQ (reference sequence). The V gene lost 6 bases and the J gene lost 4 bases, with 15 bases spanning the gap. The CDR3 is 14 residues long. The CDR3 DNA reads TGTGCCAGCAGTTCACAGGGTGGAGTCACTGAAGCTTTCTTT. Translation: CASSSQGGVTEAFF.

In its sample, this clone was seen a few times. The chain joins TRBV4-3 to TRBJ2-2; TRBD1 matches 10 bases. V shed 0 bases, J shed 5 bases, and the junction held 15 bases outside the gene matches. Per the germline V gene, CDR1 is LGHNA and CDR2 is YSLEER. The CDR3 has 20 amino acids. The CDR3 region is CASSQEHPGQGRVYTGELFF. Written as DNA, the CDR3 is TGCGCCAGCAGCCAAGAGCACCCGGGACAGGGGAGGGTCTATACCGGGGAGCTGTTTTTT.

This clone has more than one count but fewer than ten. Distinct nucleotide sequences in the sample also encode this CDR3. The CDR3 loop is CAWTHGTGTYEQYF. The DNA of the CDR3 is TGTGCCTGGACCCACGGGACAGGGACCTACGAGCAGTACTTC. The chain employs TRBV30 and TRBJ2-7; the match to TRBD1 covers 9 bases. The V and J ends lost 4 bases and 2 bases, in that order; junction bases with no gene match: 6. CDR1 GTSNPN and CDR2 SVGIG come from the germline V gene (reference sequence). The CDR3 contains 14 residues.

This clone was detected a few times. This chain joins TRBV5-1 and TRBJ2-1, with D uncertain. Germline CDR1 is SGHRS and CDR2 is YFSETQ. Trimming pared 5 bases from V and 0 bases from J, leaving 12 bases between. This CDR3 spans 15 amino acids. CDR3 coding DNA: TGCGCCAGCAGGTCGTATGCGAGCTCCTACAATGAGCAGTTCTTC. The encoded protein is CASRSYASSYNEQFF.

This clone came up many times. The chain links TRBV10-3 to TRBJ2-1; possibly TRBD2 for D (5 bases). This CDR3 has 12 amino acids. CDR1 is ENHRY and CDR2 is SYGVKD in the germline V gene. Trimming took 7 bases from V and 6 from J, leaving 10 bases between them. CDR3 coding DNA: TGTGCCATCAATGCCGGGGTCAATGAGCAGTTCTTC. Translating it yields CAINAGVNEQFF.

This clone was detected a few times. This chain links TRBV7-2 with TRBJ1-2; the D is unclear. CDR3 length: 13 residues. V was shortened by 3 bases and J by 2 bases, with 7 bases between the two germline ends. Germline CDR1 and CDR2: SGHTA and FQGNSA. CDR3 nucleotide sequence: TGTGCCAGCAGCTTGCCAGTCAACTATGGCTACACCTTC. It encodes CASSLPVNYGYTF.

The chain joins TRBV7-8 to TRBJ2-7; 8 bases fit TRBD2. The germline V gene encodes CDR1 SGHVS and CDR2 FQNEAQ. V dropped 5 bases and J dropped 2; count of bases not matched to a gene: 5. This CDR3 contains 14 residues. CDR3 loop: CASSPTGLAYEQYF. In DNA form, the CDR3 reads TGTGCCAGCAGCCCGACGGGACTAGCCTACGAGCAGTACTTC.

This clone was observed a few times. The V gene is TRBV6-5, the J gene TRBJ2-2; D not resolved. The CDR3 covers 14 residues. Germline V gene data show CDR1 as MNHEY and CDR2 as SVGAGI. Trimming pared 3 bases from V and 5 bases from J, leaving 10 bases between. The CDR3 here is CASSYEASTGELFF. The CDR3 nucleotides are TGTGCCAGCAGTTATGAAGCATCAACCGGGGAGCTGTTTTTT.

This clone was seen more than once but under ten times. The chain uses TRBV18 and TRBJ2-1; D perhaps matches TRBD2 (5 bases). Trimming left V 6 bases short and J 9 bases short, with 21 bases between. CDR1 is KGHSH, CDR2 LQKENI, per germline. The CDR3 loop spans 15 amino acids. CDR3 in DNA: TGTGCCAGCTCTCCGGGGTTTTCTTACGGCGGTGAGCAGTTCTTC. Its translation is CASSPGFSYGGEQFF.

This clone was detected ten times or more. The chain combines TRBV4-3 with TRBJ2-6, with a weak D call TRBD2 (5 bases). The CDR3 loop spans 16 amino acids. Trimming removed 3 bases from V and 0 bases from J, with 9 bases in between. CDR1 and CDR2 (germline): LGHNA, YSLEER. CDR3 in amino acids: CASSHGLYSGANVLTF. DNA for the CDR3: TGCGCCAGCAGCCACGGACTCTACTCTGGGGCCAACGTCCTGACTTTC.

The chain couples TRBV6-5 to TRBJ2-3; TRBD1 matches 7 bases. The germline gives CDR1 MNHEY, CDR2 SVGAGI. The CDR3 has 14 residues. The J segment lost 5 bases and the V segment lost 6 bases, leaving 8 bases of the junction unmatched. This CDR3 is CASSPRQGGDTQYF. The CDR3 DNA sequence: TGTGCCAGCAGCCCTCGACAGGGCGGAGATACGCAGTATTTT.

The chain combines TRBV7-2 with TRBJ2-3; no clear D gene. Between the trimmed V and J ends, which lost 5 bases and 2 bases, there was a span of 8 bases. Germline lookup yields CDR1 SGHTA and CDR2 FQGNSA. The length of the CDR3 is 13 residues. The CDR3 nucleotides read TGTGCCAGCAGCCGCGGAACCACAGATACGCAGTATTTT. Encoded protein: CASSRGTTDTQYF.

This clone has only a few counts. The chain employs TRBV7-2 and TRBJ1-6, with D tentatively TRBD1 (5 bases). Trimming removed 8 bases at V and 6 bases at J, with 11 bases between. CDR3 length: 13 residues. Looked up from germline, CDR1 is SGHTA and CDR2 is FQGNSA. CDR3 coding DNA: TGTGCCAGCGGGGTCAGGGCTAATTCACCCCTCCACTTT. Amino acid sequence: CASGVRANSPLHF.